This TCR beta chain originates from a study of cytomegalovirus exposure and HLA in healthy donors. Across the study: Approximately 200 million T cells yielded 90 million to 130 million unique TCR beta sequences in earlier analysis. There were 88 million or so unique TCRs (from HLA-typed donors) in an early data release. Study-wide results and caveats: Later, an analysis showed that TCR beta chains associated with HLA were more clonally expanded than others that were equally common. Earlier analysis looked at TCR beta V segments, and most were productive about 87% or about 30% of the time.

The CDR3 sequence is 16 residues long. The V segment lost 1 base and the J segment 2 bases; nucleotides outside the gene matches: 8. Germline V gene data show CDR1 as MGHRA and CDR2 as YSYEKL. PCR employed 60 Vbeta and 13 Jbeta primers. The assay was immunoSEQ multiplex PCR, and TCRdb's table has in-frame clones only and misses some. The table includes more than 25,000 clones, approximately 62% detected once. This clone was seen a handful of times. The antigen is unknown. Sample: PBMCs. The sequence derives from a male donor in good health and CMV-seropositive. The chain is built from TRBV4-1 and TRBJ2-7, with 7 bases fitting TRBD1. In DNA form, the CDR3 reads TGCGCCAGCAGCCAAGTTGGCAGGGGGTCCACCTACGAGCAGTACTTC. Its translation is CASSQVGRGSTYEQYF.